The next 5 T cell receptor beta chains were all read from a single sample in a study of glioma-infiltrating T cells after dendritic cell vaccination. The assay was immunoSEQ multiplex PCR, and TCRdb's table has in-frame clones only and misses some. The sample consists of about 65,000 clones, approximately 86% of them appearing once. Specified time point: after dendritic cell vaccination, including at tumor progression/relapse. The sample in question was blood, obtained after dendritic cell vaccination. The receptors here all came from a human donor with glioblastoma.

This chain links TRBV7-9 with TRBJ2-7; D is possibly TRBD1 (6 bases). V gave up 5 bases and J gave up 2 bases, with 16 bases separating them. The CDR3 is made up of 15 amino acids. Germline CDR1 SEHNR, CDR2 FQNEAQ (reference sequence). The CDR3 region has the DNA TGTGCCAGCAGCGCCCAGGACAGAAAAACCTACGAGCAGTACTTC. Translating it yields CASSAQDRKTYEQYF.

The chain uses TRBV5-1 and TRBJ2-4, with TRBD1 identical over 9 bases. The J segment lost 6 bases and the V segment lost 4 bases, leaving 5 bases of the junction unmatched. The length of the CDR3 is 14 residues. Germline assignment: CDR1 SGHRS and CDR2 YFSETQ. Here the CDR3 reads CASSVGQGGNIQYF. For the CDR3, the DNA is TGCGCCAGCAGCGTGGGACAGGGAGGAAACATTCAGTACTTC.

The V gene is TRBV7-9, the J gene TRBJ1-1; a weak D match, TRBD1 (5 bases). CDR1 and CDR2 (germline): SEHNR, FQNEAQ (reference sequence). This CDR3 comprises 17 residues. The ends were cut back, 3 bases at V and 7 bases at J, with 24 bases in the middle. The CDR3 bases are TGTGCCAGCAGCTTCCTCGGGGGAGTAGGGCATAGCTATGAAGCTTTCTTT. This sequence encodes CASSFLGGVGHSYEAFF. The full variable domain, its missing parts supplied by reference TRBV7-9 and TRBJ1-1, is DTGVSQNPRHKITKRGQNVTFRCDPISEHNRLYWYRQTLGQGPEFLTYFQNEAQLEKSRLLSDRFSAERPKGSFSTLEIQRTEQGDSAMYLCASSFLGGVGHSYEAFFGQGTRLTVV.

The chain uses TRBV27 and TRBJ2-7; 7 nucleotides match TRBD1. CDR3 length equals 13 residues. V gave up 8 bases and J gave up 5 bases; unmatched junction bases: 9. The germline gives CDR1 MNHEY, CDR2 SMNVEV (reference sequence). The DNA of the CDR3 is TGTGCCAGCCAGGGGACAGACACGGACGAGCAGTACTTC. As protein: CASQGTDTDEQYF.

DNA of the CDR3: TGCAGCGTAATAGACAGGGGGCGAGGGATGAACACTGAAGCTTTCTTT. Translation gives CSVIDRGRGMNTEAFF. The chain is built from TRBV29-1 and TRBJ1-1; 10 nucleotides match TRBD1. The V and J ends lost 6 bases and 0 bases, in that order; junction bases with no gene match: 10. CDR1 and CDR2 from the germline V gene are SQVTM and ANQGSEA. The CDR3 is made up of 16 amino acids.